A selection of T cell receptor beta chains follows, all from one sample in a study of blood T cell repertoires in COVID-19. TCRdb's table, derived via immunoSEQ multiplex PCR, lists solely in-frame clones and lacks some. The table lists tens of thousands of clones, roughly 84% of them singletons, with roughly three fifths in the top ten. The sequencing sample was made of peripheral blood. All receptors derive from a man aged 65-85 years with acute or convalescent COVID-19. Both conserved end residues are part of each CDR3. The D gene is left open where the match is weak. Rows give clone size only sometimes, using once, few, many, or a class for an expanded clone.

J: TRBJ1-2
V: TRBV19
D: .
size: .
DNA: TGTGCCAGTAGTATAGGCAGGGCCCAGTTCGCCGTTAACTATGGCTACACCTTC
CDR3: CASSIGRAQFAVNYGYTF

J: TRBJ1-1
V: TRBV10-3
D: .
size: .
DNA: TGTGCCATCAGTGATCTTAATGCGGACACTGAAGCTTTCTTT
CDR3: CAISDLNADTEAFF

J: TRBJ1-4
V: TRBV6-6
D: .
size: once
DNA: TGTGCCAGCACCCCGGGTAATGAAAAACTGTTTTTT
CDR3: CASTPGNEKLFF

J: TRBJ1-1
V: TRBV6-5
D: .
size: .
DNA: TGTGCCAGCTGCCCAGAGGGCTCGATGACTGAAGCTTTCTTT
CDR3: CASCPEGSMTEAFF

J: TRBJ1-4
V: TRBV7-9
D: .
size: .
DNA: TGTGCCAGCAGCCGTGGGGGGACTAATGAAAAACTGTTTTTT
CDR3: CASSRGGTNEKLFF

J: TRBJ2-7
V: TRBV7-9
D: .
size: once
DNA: TGTGCCAGCAGCTTAACAGGAAAGGACGAGCAGTACTTC
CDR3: CASSLTGKDEQYF

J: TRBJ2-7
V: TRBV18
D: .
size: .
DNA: TGTGCCAGCTCACCAACGCGGACATTCTACGAGCAGTACTTC
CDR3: CASSPTRTFYEQYF

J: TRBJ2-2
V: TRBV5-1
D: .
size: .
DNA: TGCGCCAGCAGCCCAGACAGGTTCGCGAACACCGGGGAGCTGTTTTTT
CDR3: CASSPDRFANTGELFF

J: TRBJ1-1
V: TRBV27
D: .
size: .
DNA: TGTGCCAGCAGTTTCCCTTCAGGGAGGGGAACTGAAGCTTTCTTT
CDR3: CASSFPSGRGTEAFF

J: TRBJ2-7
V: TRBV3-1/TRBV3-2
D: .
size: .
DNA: TGTGCCAGCAGCCAAGTGAGGAGCTCCTACGAGCAGTACTTC
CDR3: CASSQVRSSYEQYF

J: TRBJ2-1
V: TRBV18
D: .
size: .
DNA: TGTGCCAGCTCAACCGAGCGGGCCGAAACGTACAATGAGCAGTTCTTC
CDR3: CASSTERAETYNEQFF

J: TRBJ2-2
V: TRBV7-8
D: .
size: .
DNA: TGTGCCAGCAGCTTAGGGACGGGAGTCACCGGGGAGCTGTTTTTT
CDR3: CASSLGTGVTGELFF

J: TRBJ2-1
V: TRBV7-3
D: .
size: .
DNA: TGTGCCAGCAGCTCAATGGGACTTGGAGGGGCCAAGCAGTTCTTC
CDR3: CASSSMGLGGAKQFF

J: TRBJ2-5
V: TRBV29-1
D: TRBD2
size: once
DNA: TGCAGCGTTGTTGGCGGGAGGGCCGAAGAGACCCAGTACTTC
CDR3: CSVVGGRAEETQYF

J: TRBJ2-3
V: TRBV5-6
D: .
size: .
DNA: TGTGCCAGCAGCCCTGCAGCGGGCCACACAGATACGCAGTATTTT
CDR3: CASSPAAGHTDTQYF

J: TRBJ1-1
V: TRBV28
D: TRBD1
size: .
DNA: TGTGCCAGCAGTGGGGGACAGGGAGGTACTGAAGCTTTCTTT
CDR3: CASSGGQGGTEAFF

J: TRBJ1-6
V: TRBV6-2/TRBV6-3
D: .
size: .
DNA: TGTGCCAGCAGTTACCGGGAGGTGGGCTCACCCCTCCACTTT
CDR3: CASSYREVGSPLHF

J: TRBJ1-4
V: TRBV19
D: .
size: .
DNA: TGTGCCAGTAATATAGGGGGAGCAACTAATGAAAAACTGTTTTTT
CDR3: CASNIGGATNEKLFF

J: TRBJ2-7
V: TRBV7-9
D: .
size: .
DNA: TGTGCCAGCAGCCCGCAAGGGGACGAGCAGTACTTC
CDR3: CASSPQGDEQYF

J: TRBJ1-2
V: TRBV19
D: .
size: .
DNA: TGTGCCAGTAGGCAGCCGGGACACCTGAACTATGGCTACACCTTC
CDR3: CASRQPGHLNYGYTF

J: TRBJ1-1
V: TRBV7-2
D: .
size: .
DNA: TGTGCCAGCAGCTTATACCAGGGCTCGTCGGTCACTGAAGCTTTCTTT
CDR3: CASSLYQGSSVTEAFF

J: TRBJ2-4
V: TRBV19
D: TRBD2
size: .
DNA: TGTGCCAGTAGTTTTGAGGTGGCTAGCGGGGAGGTAGCCAAAAACATTCAGTACTTC
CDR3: CASSFEVASGEVAKNIQYF

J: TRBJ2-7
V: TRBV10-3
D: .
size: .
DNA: TGTGCCATCAGTGTTCAGAGGGACGAGCAGTACTTC
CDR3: CAISVQRDEQYF

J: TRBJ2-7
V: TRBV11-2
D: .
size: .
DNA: TGTGCCAGCAGCTTAGAGACAGCTCAGTACTTC
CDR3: CASSLETAQYF

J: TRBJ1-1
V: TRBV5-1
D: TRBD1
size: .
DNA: TGCGCCAGCAGCTTGGCCGGACAGGGAACTGAAGCTTTCTTT
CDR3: CASSLAGQGTEAFF

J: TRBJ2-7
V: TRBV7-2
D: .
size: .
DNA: TGTGCCAGCAGCACCCGGGATACCTACGAGCAGTACTTC
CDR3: CASSTRDTYEQYF

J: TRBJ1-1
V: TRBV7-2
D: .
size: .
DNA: TGTGCCAGCAGCTTAGCGGCCATGAACACTGAAGCTTTCTTT
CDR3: CASSLAAMNTEAFF

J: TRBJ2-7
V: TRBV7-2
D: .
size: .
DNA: TGTGCCAGCAGCTTAGCGCCTGGCGGAACCTACGAGCAGTACTTC
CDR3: CASSLAPGGTYEQYF

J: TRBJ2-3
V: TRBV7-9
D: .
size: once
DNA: TGTGCCAGCAGCCCCTGGAGGGATACGCAGTATTTT
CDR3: CASSPWRDTQYF

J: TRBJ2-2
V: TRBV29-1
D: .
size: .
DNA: TGCAGCGCCTCGGGAGCTGGAATGAACACCGGGGAGCTGTTTTTT
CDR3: CSASGAGMNTGELFF

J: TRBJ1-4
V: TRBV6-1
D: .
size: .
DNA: TGTGCCAGCAGTGAAGTAGTGTCAGGAAATGAAAAACTGTTTTTT
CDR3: CASSEVVSGNEKLFF

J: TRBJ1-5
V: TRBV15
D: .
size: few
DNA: TGTGCCACCAGCAGAGATTACGGTCAGCCCCAGCATTTT
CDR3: CATSRDYGQPQHF

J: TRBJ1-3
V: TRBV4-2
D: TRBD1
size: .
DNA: TGTGCCAGCAGCGAAACAGGGGTTGGAAACACCATATATTTT
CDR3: CASSETGVGNTIYF

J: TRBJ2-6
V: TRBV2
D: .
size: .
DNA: TGTGCCAGCAGTGAAAGGAGGAGCTCTGGGGCCAACGTCCTGACTTTC
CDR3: CASSERRSSGANVLTF

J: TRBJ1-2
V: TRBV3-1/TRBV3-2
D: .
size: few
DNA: TGTGCCAGCAGCCAAGAGTTTTGGACACCCTTCTACACCTTC
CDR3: CASSQEFWTPFYTF

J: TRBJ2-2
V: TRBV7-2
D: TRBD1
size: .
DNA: TGTGCCAGCAGCTATGGACAGGGAAACACCGGGGAGCTGTTTTTT
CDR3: CASSYGQGNTGELFF

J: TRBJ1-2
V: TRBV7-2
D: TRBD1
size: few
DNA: TGTGCCAGCAGCTGGTTAACAGGGGGCGGCTACACCTTC
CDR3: CASSWLTGGGYTF

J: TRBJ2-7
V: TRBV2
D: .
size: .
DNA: TGTGCCAGCAGGGACAGCTCCTACGAGCAGTACTTC
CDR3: CASRDSSYEQYF

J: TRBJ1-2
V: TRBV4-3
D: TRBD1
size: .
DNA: TGCGCCAGCAGCCAAGTTGGGACAGGGGCGGGCTACACCTTC
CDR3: CASSQVGTGAGYTF

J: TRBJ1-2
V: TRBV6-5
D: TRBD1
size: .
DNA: TGTGCCAGCAGTACCCAAGGGACAGGGAACTATGGCTACACCTTC
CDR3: CASSTQGTGNYGYTF

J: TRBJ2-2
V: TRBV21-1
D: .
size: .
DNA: TGTGCCAGCCCTCCCCCGAGACAGGGGGTGGGTAATAACACCGGGGAGCTGTTTTTT
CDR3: CASPPPRQGVGNNTGELFF

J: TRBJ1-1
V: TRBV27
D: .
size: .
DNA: TGTGCCAGCAGTACCAGGGGTAGGGCTGAAGCTTTCTTT
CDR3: CASSTRGRAEAFF

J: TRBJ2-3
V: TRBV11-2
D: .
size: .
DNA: TGTGCCAGCAGCTTAGCGGGGGGCACAGATACGCAGTATTTT
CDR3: CASSLAGGTDTQYF

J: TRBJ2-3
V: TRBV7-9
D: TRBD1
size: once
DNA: TGTGCCAGCAGCTTAGAGGGTCAGGGGGCTACAGATACGCAGTATTTT
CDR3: CASSLEGQGATDTQYF

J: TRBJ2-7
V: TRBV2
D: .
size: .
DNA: TGTGCCAGCAGTGGTAGTGTCAGGTCCTACGAGCAGTACTTC
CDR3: CASSGSVRSYEQYF

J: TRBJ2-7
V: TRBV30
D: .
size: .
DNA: TGTGCCTGGACCCCCTTGATGGGGGCTTACGAGCAGTACTTC
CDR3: CAWTPLMGAYEQYF

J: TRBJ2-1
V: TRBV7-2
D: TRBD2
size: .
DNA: TGTGCCAGCAGCTTGAGCGGGGGGAGTTACAATGAGCAGTTCTTC
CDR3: CASSLSGGSYNEQFF

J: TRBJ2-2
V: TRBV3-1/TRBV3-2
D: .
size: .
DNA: TGTGCCAGCAGCCTCTCGAACACCGGGGAGCTGTTTTTT
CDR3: CASSLSNTGELFF

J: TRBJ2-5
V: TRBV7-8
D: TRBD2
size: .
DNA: TGTGCCAGCACCCCGGGGGCTAGCGGGATACGAGAGACCCAGTACTTC
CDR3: CASTPGASGIRETQYF

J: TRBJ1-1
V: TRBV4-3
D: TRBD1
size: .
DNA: TGCGCCAGCAGCCGACTATTGACAGGGAGGACTGAAGCTTTCTTT
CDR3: CASSRLLTGRTEAFF

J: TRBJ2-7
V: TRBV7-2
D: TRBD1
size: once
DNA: TGTGCCAGCACCGGGACAGAGGTCTCCTACGAGCAGTACTTC
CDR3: CASTGTEVSYEQYF

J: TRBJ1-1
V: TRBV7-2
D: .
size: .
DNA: TGTGCCAGCAGCTTAGGAGGGATGAACACTGAAGCTTTCTTT
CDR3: CASSLGGMNTEAFF

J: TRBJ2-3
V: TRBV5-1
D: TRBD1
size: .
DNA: TGCGCCAGCAGCTTGGAGGGGACAGGGGGAGATACGCAGTATTTT
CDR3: CASSLEGTGGDTQYF

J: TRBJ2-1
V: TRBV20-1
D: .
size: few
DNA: TGCAGTGCTAGTTGGGGCGCGGATGAGCAGTTCTTC
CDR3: CSASWGADEQFF